The 14 T cell receptor beta chains given below trace back to one sample, sequenced in a study of T-cell memory formation after mild COVID-19. Using its own MiXCR run on the 5' RACE reads, TCRdb lists one record per CDR3 protein. The repertoire has approximately 150,000 distinct CDR3 sequences, around 13% of them found once; the top ten carry over 12%. Material: PBMCs or a T cell subset sorted from them (not recorded which). These TCRs come from an adult woman who had mild COVID-19 (a few samples of this study predate the infection). Cell type and time point are not known.

Only a few counts were recorded for this clonotype. The chain is built from TRBV5-1 and TRBJ2-3, with TRBD2 identical over 8 bases. J lost 2 bases, V lost 4 bases, and 9 bases had no gene match. Germline loops: CDR1 SGHRS, CDR2 YFSETQ. The CDR3 loop spans 16 amino acids. CDR3 region: CASSLYGGAYTDTQYF. DNA for the CDR3: TGCGCCAGCAGCCTCTACGGGGGGGCTTACACAGATACGCAGTATTTT.

Only a few counts were recorded for this clonotype. V is TRBV30 and J is TRBJ1-1; D is undetermined. V shed 4 bases and J shed 1 base, with 10 bases lying between them. Per the germline V gene, CDR1 is GTSNPN and CDR2 is SVGIG (reference sequence). The CDR3 runs to 13 residues. The CDR3 bases are TGTGCCTGGACCCTCCTCCGGAACACTGAAGCTTTCTTT. It specifies CAWTLLRNTEAFF.

This chain links TRBV11-2 with TRBJ1-2; 8 bases fit TRBD1. V gave up 4 bases and J gave up 5 bases; unmatched junction bases: 9. Per the germline V gene, CDR1 is SGHAT and CDR2 is FQNNGV. This CDR3 is built from 15 residues. CDR3 loop: CASSSPDREGYGYTF. In DNA, the CDR3 is TGTGCCAGCAGCTCCCCGGACAGGGAGGGGTATGGCTACACCTTC.

This rearrangement joins TRBV13 to TRBJ2-7; 11 bases align to TRBD2. From germline, CDR1 is PRHDT and CDR2 FYEKMQ (reference sequence). The CDR3 length is 16 residues. Unmatched junction bases numbered 10, after V lost 4 bases and J lost 5 bases. The chain's CDR3 is CASSSPEIAGGHEQYF. CDR3 DNA: TGTGCCAGCAGCTCCCCCGAGATAGCGGGAGGGCACGAGCAGTACTTC.

CDR3 in DNA: TGCAGTGGGACTAGCGGCGTCTCCTACAATGAGCAGTTCTTC. Its translation is CSGTSGVSYNEQFF. The chain couples TRBV20-1 to TRBJ2-1; 10 bases match TRBD2. From germline, CDR1 is DFQATT and CDR2 SNEGSKA (reference sequence). This CDR3 has 14 residues. With V trimmed by 7 bases and J by 0 bases, 3 bases remained unmatched.

This chain uses TRBV7-2 with TRBJ2-1, with TRBD2 as a possible D gene (5 bases). CDR3 length equals 14 residues. The germline gives CDR1 SGHTA, CDR2 FQGNSA. Trimming took 4 bases from V and 9 from J, leaving 16 bases between them. CDR3 bases: TGTGCCAGCAGCTCCTCCCCTGGACTGGGTGAGCAGTTCTTC. The encoded protein is CASSSSPGLGEQFF. Variable domain in full (rest from reference TRBV7-2 and TRBJ2-1): GAGVSQSPSNKVTEKGKDVELRCDPISGHTALYWYRQSLGQGLEFLIYFQGNSAPDKSGLPSDRFSAERTGGSVSTLTIQRTQQEDSAVYLCASSSSPGLGEQFFGPGTRLTVL.

In its sample, this clonotype was seen a few times. The chain combines TRBV6-2 or TRBV6-3 with TRBJ1-5; 10 nucleotides line up with TRBD1. The CDR3 sequence is 17 residues long. J lost 0 bases, V lost 7 bases, and 9 bases had no gene match. CDR1 is MNHEY and CDR2 is SVGEGT in the germline V gene. CDR3 coding DNA: TGTGCCAGCAAAAGAGGGACAGGGGATCATAGCAATCAGCCCCAGCATTTT. Amino acids: CASKRGTGDHSNQPQHF.

This clonotype turned up a few times. The chain carries TRBV12-3 or TRBV12-4 and TRBJ2-7; D may be TRBD1 or TRBD2 (7 bases each). The length of the CDR3 is 14 residues. Deletions cut 4 bases from V and 5 bases from J, with 15 bases between. CDR3 loop: CASSWGGGLDEQYF. The CDR3 DNA follows: TGTGCCAGCAGTTGGGGAGGGGGCCTCGACGAGCAGTACTTC.

The V and J genes are TRBV12-3 or TRBV12-4 and TRBJ2-7; no definite D call. The V end lost 8 bases, the J end lost 1 base, and 12 bases lay between the germline ends. The CDR3 extends over 13 amino acids. CDR3 residues: CASRRRESYEQYF. The CDR3 region has the DNA TGTGCCAGCCGGCGTCGCGAATCCTACGAGCAGTACTTC.

The chain couples TRBV24-1 to TRBJ2-7; D perhaps matches TRBD1 (5 bases). V shed 3 bases and J shed 4 bases, with 18 bases lying between them. CDR3 size: 16 residues. CDR1 and CDR2 from the germline V gene are KGHDR and SFDVKD. CDR3 bases: TGTGCCACCAGTGATGGAGATACTGGGGCCTCTTACGAGCAGTACTTC. Its protein is CATSDGDTGASYEQYF.

The chain combines TRBV7-9 with TRBJ2-7, with TRBD1 matching over 12 bases. Germline V lookup: CDR1 SEHNR, CDR2 FQNEAQ (reference sequence). The CDR3 runs to 15 residues. Losses at the gene ends were 5 bases for V and 6 bases for J; bases not matched to a gene: 8. CDR3 coding DNA: TGTGCCAGCAGCCCGGAGGGGACAGGGGGCGCCGAGCAGTACTTC. This gives the protein CASSPEGTGGAEQYF.

This clonotype was observed a few times. The CDR3 protein is CSARYLNTEAFF. In DNA, the CDR3 is TGCAGTGCTAGGTATTTGAACACTGAAGCTTTCTTT. The chain couples TRBV20-1 to TRBJ1-1, with D unresolved. The CDR3 is 12 amino acids. Germline lookup yields CDR1 DFQATT and CDR2 SNEGSKA (reference sequence). The V end lost 3 bases, the J end lost 0 bases, and 5 bases lay between the germline ends.

The chain joins TRBV3-1 to TRBJ2-2; 7 positions agree with TRBD1. Germline V gene lookup returns CDR1 LGHDT and CDR2 YNNKEL (reference sequence). This CDR3 is built from 17 residues. Trimming cost V 3 bases and J 1 base; bases outside gene matches: 8. CDR3 sequence reads: CASSHGTARGNTGELFF. DNA for the CDR3: TGTGCCAGCAGCCATGGGACAGCCCGGGGGAACACCGGGGAGCTGTTTTTT.

The rearrangement uses TRBV12-3 or TRBV12-4 and TRBJ2-6; D is unclear. V was pared by 0 bases and J by 2 bases, with 2 bases between. The CDR3 runs 14 residues. CDR3 residues: CASSLAPGANVLTF. CDR3 DNA sequence: TGTGCCAGCAGTTTAGCCCCTGGGGCCAACGTCCTGACTTTC.